This T cell receptor beta chain was recovered during a study of cytomegalovirus exposure and HLA in healthy donors. Researchers ran the PCR with 60 Vbeta and 13 Jbeta primers. Sequencing was performed with immunoSEQ multiplex PCR; in TCRdb, only in-frame clones are kept and a portion is missing. The table has some 100,000 clones, 60% to 80% seen once. Germline loops: CDR1 MRHNA, CDR2 SNTAGT. The CDR3 extends over 15 amino acids. Trimming cost V 6 bases and J 6 bases; bases outside gene matches: 9. Sample: PBMCs. This rearrangement joins TRBV6-4 to TRBJ2-2; 8 bases are shared with TRBD1. The source is a woman between 18 and 30 years old in good health and CMV-seropositive. The CDR3 reads CASSPGQEVPGELFF. In DNA form, the CDR3 reads TGTGCCAGCAGCCCGGGACAGGAGGTGCCCGGGGAGCTGTTTTTT.